This TCR beta chain was documented in a study of PD-1 blockade in classical Hodgkin lymphoma. As to this clone: Its antigen is unidentified.

Assay used: immunoSEQ multiplex PCR; TCRdb lists only in-frame clones, some missing. Of over 15,000 clones detected, 76% appear once; the ten largest clones hold around 40%. Notes on the study in general: A significant rise in TCR diversity by C4D1 was seen for CD4+ but not CD8+ cells.

This CDR3 contains 16 residues. The V end was cut by 2 bases, the J end by 4 bases, with 14 bases between. CDR1 and CDR2 from the germline V gene are SEHNR and FQNEAQ (reference sequence). Indicated time point: cycle 4 day 1 (C4D1), after around six weeks of nivolumab. Following autologous stem cell transplantation, relapse occurred in every patient, and exposure to brentuximab vedotin varied. V is TRBV7-9 and J is TRBJ1-4, with D maybe TRBD1 (6 bases). This sequence was found in a human donor with classical Hodgkin lymphoma. Source: peripheral blood mononuclear cells (PBMCs), taken before the fourth cycle of nivolumab. For the CDR3, the DNA is TGTGCCAGCAGCTTACCCCAGGGGTTGGTTAATGAAAAACTGTTTTTT. Protein: CASSLPQGLVNEKLFF.